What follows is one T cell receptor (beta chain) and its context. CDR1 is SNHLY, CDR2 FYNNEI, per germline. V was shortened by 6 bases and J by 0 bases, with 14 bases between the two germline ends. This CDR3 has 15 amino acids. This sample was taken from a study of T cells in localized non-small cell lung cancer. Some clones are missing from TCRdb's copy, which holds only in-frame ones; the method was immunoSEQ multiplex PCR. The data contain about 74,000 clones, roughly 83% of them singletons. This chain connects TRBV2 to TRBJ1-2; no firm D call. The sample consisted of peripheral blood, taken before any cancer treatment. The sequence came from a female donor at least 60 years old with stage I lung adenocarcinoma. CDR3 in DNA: TGTGCCAGCAGCCCCACCTCCTTTTCTAACTATGGCTACACCTTC. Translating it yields CASSPTSFSNYGYTF.